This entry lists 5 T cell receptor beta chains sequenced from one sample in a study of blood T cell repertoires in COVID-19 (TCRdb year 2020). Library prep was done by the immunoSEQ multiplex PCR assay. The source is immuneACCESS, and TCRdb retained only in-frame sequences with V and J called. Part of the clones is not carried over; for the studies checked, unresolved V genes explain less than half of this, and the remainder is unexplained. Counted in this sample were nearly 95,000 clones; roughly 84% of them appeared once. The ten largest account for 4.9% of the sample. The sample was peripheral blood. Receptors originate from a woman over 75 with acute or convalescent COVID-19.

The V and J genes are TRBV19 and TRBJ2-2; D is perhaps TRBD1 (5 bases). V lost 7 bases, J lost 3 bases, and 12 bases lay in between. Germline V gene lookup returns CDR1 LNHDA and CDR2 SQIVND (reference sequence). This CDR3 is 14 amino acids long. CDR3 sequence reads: CASKLQADTGELFF. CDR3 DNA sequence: TGTGCCAGTAAATTACAGGCGGACACCGGGGAGCTGTTTTTT.

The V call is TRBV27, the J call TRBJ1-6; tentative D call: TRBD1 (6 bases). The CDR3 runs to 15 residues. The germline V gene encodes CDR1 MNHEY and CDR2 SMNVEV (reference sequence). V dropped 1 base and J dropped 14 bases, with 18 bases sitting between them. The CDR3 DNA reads TGTGCCAGCAGTTTATTGTCCCCTCAGGGACAATCCCTCCACTTT. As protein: CASSLLSPQGQSLHF.

CDR3 nucleotides: TGCGCCAGCAGCCCCTGGGCGGGGACAGGTGACGGGGAGCTGTTTTTT. Its protein is CASSPWAGTGDGELFF. The rearrangement links TRBV5-1 to TRBJ2-2; 8 bases line up with TRBD1. Germline CDR1 reads SGHRS; CDR2 reads YFSETQ. Germline trimming cut 4 bases from V and 7 bases from J; bases unmatched to any gene: 12. CDR3 length: 16 amino acids.

CDR3 sequence: CATASGLAGGYNEQFF. The CDR3 DNA reads TGTGCCACCGCCTCGGGACTAGCGGGGGGATACAATGAGCAGTTCTTC. The gene calls are TRBV24-1 and TRBJ2-1; TRBD2 matches at 15 bases. Germline CDR1 and CDR2: KGHDR and SFDVKD. Unmatched junction bases numbered 6, after V lost 9 bases and J lost 4 bases. This CDR3 is built from 16 residues.

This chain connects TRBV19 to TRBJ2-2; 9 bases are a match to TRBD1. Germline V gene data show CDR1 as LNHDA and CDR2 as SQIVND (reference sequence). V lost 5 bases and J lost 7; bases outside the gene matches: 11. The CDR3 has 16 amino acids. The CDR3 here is CASSLLGTGTDGELFF. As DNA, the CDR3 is TGTGCCAGTAGTTTACTCGGGACAGGGACGGACGGGGAGCTGTTTTTT.